This TCR beta chain was recorded in a study of cytomegalovirus exposure and HLA in healthy donors. Across the whole study: Researchers previously reported finding fewer than 120 million unique TCR beta sequences from 170 million or so T cells. Approximately 85 million unique TCRs from HLA-typed donors made up an early data release.

The CDR3 is made up of 16 amino acids. Trimming cost V 2 bases and J 4 bases; bases outside gene matches: 6. Germline V gene sequence: CDR1 MGHRA, CDR2 YSYEKL. The primer mix had 60 Vbeta and 13 Jbeta primers. Assay used: immunoSEQ multiplex PCR; TCRdb lists only in-frame clones, some missing. The sample has more than 95,000 clones; around 77% are singletons. The sequenced material came from PBMCs. The V call is TRBV4-1, the J call TRBJ2-5; 11 bases are shared with TRBD2. This receptor was obtained from a woman in her thirties or forties in good health and CMV-seropositive. CDR3 protein: CASSQPTSGIAETQYF. CDR3 sequence (DNA): TGCGCCAGCAGCCAACCGACTAGCGGGATAGCAGAGACCCAGTACTTC.